The sequence of this T cell receptor (beta chain) was determined in a study of OX40 agonist ivuxolimab in advanced cancers. The germline CDR1 and CDR2 sequences are LGHNA and YNFKEQ. The CDR3 has 13 residues. The V gene lost 1 base and the J gene lost 4 bases, with 8 bases spanning the gap. Generated by immunoSEQ multiplex PCR, the TCRdb table keeps only in-frame clones and is missing some. The sample holds tens of thousands of clones; approximately 84% are singletons and the top ten take roughly 17%. Details on this clone: Its antigen remains unknown.

Broader study findings: Partial responders dosed at 0.1-3.0 mg/kg displayed clonal expansion ranking among the lowest. Both blood CD4+ and CD8+ T cells showed clonal growth by week 6 at 0.1 to 3.0 mg/kg.

This receptor was obtained from an adult with an advanced solid tumor such as melanoma, head and neck, liver or kidney cancer. The sequencing here drew on CD4+ or CD8+ T cells sorted from blood, taken in a trial of the OX40 agonist ivuxolimab. V gene TRBV4-2 combines with J gene TRBJ2-7, with D perhaps given as TRBD1 or TRBD2 (6 bases each). This CDR3 is CASSQVGGYEQYF. Here the CDR3 DNA reads TGTGCCAGCAGCCAAGTAGGGGGGTACGAGCAGTACTTC.